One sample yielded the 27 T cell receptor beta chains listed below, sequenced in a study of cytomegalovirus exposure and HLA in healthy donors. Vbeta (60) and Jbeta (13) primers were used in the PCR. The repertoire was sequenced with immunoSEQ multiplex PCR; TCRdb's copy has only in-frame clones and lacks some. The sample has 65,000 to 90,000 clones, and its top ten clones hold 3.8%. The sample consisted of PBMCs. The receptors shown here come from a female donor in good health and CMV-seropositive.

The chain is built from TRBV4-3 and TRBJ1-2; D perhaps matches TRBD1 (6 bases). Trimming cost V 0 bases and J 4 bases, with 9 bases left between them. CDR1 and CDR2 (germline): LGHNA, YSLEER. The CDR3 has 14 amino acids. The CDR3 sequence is CASSQEAGAYGYTF. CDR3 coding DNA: TGCGCCAGCAGCCAAGAGGCAGGGGCCTATGGCTACACCTTC.

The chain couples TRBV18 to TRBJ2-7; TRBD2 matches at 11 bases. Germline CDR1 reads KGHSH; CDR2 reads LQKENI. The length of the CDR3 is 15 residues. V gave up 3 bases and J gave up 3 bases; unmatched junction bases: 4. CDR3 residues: CASSPPGLADYEQYF. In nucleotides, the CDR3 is TGTGCCAGCTCACCCCCGGGACTAGCGGACTACGAGCAGTACTTC.

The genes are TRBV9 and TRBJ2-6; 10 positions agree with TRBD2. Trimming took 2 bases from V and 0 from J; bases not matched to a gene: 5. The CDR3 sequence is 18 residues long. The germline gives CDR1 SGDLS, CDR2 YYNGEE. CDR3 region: CASSVLAGAVSGANVLTF. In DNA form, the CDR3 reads TGTGCCAGCAGCGTCCTAGCGGGGGCAGTCTCTGGGGCCAACGTCCTGACTTTC. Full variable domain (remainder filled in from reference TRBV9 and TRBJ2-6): DSGVTQTPKHLITATGQRVTLRCSPRSGDLSVYWYQQSLDQGLQFLIQYYNGEERAKGNILERFSAQQFPDLHSELNLSSLELGDSALYFCASSVLAGAVSGANVLTFGAGSRLTVL.

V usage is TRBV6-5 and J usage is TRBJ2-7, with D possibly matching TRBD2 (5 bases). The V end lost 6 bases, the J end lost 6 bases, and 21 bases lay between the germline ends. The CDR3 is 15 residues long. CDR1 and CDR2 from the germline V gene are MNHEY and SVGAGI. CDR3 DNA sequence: TGTGCCAGCAGCACGTATCGCGGGCTTGGCGGCGAGCAGTACTTC. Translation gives CASSTYRGLGGEQYF.

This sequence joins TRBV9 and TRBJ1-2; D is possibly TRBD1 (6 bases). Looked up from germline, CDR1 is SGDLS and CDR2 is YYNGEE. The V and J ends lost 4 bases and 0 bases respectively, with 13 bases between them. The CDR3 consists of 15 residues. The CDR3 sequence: CASSQGRGTNYGYTF. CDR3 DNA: TGTGCCAGCAGCCAGGGGAGGGGCACTAACTATGGCTACACCTTC.

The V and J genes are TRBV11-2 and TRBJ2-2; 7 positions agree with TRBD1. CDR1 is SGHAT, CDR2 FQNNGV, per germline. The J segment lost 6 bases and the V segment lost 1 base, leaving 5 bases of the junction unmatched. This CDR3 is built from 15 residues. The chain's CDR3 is CASSLVRDRAGELFF. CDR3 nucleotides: TGTGCCAGCAGCTTAGTGCGTGACAGGGCCGGGGAGCTGTTTTTT.

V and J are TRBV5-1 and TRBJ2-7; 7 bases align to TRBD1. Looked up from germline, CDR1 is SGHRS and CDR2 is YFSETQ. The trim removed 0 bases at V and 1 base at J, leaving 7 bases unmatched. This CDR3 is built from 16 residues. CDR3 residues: CASSLETGTVSYEQYF. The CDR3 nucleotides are TGCGCCAGCAGCTTGGAGACCGGGACAGTTTCCTACGAGCAGTACTTC. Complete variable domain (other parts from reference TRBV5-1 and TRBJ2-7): KAGVTQTPRYLIKTRGQQVTLSCSPISGHRSVSWYQQTPGQGLQFLFEYFSETQRNKGNFPGRFSGRQFSNSRSEMNVSTLELGDSALYLCASSLETGTVSYEQYFGPGTRLTVT.

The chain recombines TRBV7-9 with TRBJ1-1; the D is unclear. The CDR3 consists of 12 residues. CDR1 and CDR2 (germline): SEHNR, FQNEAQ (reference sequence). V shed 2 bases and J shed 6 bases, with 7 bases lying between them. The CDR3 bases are TGTGCCAGCAGCTTACAAACAGCTGAAGCTTTCTTT. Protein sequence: CASSLQTAEAFF.

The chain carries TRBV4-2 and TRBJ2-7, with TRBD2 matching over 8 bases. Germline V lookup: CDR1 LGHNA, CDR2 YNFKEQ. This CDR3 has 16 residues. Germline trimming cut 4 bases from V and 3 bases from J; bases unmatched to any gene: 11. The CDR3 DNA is TGTGCCAGCAGCCCGTCGGGAGGGCGGGAGGACTACGAGCAGTACTTC. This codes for CASSPSGGREDYEQYF.

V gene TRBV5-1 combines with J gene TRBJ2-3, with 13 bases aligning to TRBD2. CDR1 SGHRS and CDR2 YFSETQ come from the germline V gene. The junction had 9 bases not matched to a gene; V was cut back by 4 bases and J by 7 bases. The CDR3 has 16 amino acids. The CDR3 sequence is CASSPGLAGAANTQYF. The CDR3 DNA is TGCGCCAGCAGCCCCGGACTAGCGGGAGCAGCGAATACGCAGTATTTT.

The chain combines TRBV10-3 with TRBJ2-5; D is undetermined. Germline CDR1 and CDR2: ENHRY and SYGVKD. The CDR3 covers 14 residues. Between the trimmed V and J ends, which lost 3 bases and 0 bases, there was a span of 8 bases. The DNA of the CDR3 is TGTGCCATCAGTGATCATGGAGACCAAGAGACCCAGTACTTC. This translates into CAISDHGDQETQYF.

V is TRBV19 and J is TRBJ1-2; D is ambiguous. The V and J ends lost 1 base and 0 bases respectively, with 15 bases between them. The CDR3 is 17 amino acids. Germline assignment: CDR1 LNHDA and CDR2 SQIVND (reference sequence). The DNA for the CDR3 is TGTGCCAGTAGTATAGCAGTTGGCGGCCGGTCTAACTATGGCTACACCTTC. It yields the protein CASSIAVGGRSNYGYTF.

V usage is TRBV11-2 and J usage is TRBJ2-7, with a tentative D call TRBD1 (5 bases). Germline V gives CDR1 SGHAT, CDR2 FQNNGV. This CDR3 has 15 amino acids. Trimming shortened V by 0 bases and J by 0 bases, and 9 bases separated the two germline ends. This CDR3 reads CASSLDHRSSYEQYF. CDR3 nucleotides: TGTGCCAGCAGCTTAGATCACAGGAGCTCCTACGAGCAGTACTTC.

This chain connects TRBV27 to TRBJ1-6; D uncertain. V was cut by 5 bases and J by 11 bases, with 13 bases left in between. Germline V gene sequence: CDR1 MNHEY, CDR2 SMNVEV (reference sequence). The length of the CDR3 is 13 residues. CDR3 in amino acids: CASSTRQATPLHF. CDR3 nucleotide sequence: TGTGCCAGCAGTACCCGCCAGGCAACACCCCTCCACTTT.

This chain's CDR3 is CASSQETANNSPLHF. CDR3 nucleotides: TGTGCCAGCAGCCAAGAGACAGCTAATAATTCACCCCTCCACTTT. This chain joins TRBV14 and TRBJ1-6, with a possible D match to TRBD1 (5 bases). The CDR3 is 15 amino acids. V lost 0 bases, J lost 5 bases, and 8 bases lay in between. The germline V gene has CDR1 SGHDN and CDR2 FVKESK.

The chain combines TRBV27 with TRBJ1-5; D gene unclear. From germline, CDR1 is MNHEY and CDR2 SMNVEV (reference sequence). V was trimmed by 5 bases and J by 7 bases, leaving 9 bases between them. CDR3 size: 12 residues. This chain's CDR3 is CASSPTRQPQHF. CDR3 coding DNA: TGTGCCAGCAGTCCCACCCGGCAGCCCCAGCATTTT.

CDR3 nucleotide sequence: TGTGCCAGCAGTTACGACTCTCCGGGGAACTATGGCTACACCTTC. The encoded protein is CASSYDSPGNYGYTF. The J gene is TRBJ1-2, the V gene TRBV6-5; D remains unclear. Deletions cut 2 bases from V and 2 bases from J, with 12 bases between. The CDR3 sequence is 15 residues long. CDR1 is MNHEY, CDR2 SVGAGI, per germline.

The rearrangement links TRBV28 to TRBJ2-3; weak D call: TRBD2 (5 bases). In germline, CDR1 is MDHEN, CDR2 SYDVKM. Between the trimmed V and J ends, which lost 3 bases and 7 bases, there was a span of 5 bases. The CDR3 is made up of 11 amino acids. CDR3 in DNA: TGTGCCAGCAGTTTCGGGAATACGCAGTATTTT. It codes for CASSFGNTQYF. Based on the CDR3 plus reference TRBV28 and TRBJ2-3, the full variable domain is DVKVTQSSRYLVKRTGEKVFLECVQDMDHENMFWYRQDPGLGLRLIYFSYDVKMKEKGDIPEGYSVSREKKERFSLILESASTNQTSMYLCASSFGNTQYFGPGTRLTVL.

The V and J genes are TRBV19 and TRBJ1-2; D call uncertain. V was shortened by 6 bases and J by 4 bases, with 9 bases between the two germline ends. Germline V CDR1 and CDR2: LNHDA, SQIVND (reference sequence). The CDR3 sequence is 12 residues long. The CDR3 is CASSPGAYGYTF. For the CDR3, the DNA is TGTGCCAGTAGCCCGGGAGCCTATGGCTACACCTTC.

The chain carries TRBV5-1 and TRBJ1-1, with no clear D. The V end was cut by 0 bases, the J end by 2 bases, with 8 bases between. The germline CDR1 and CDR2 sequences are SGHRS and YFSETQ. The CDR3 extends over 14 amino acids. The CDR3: CASSLDPVNTEAFF. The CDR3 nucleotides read TGCGCCAGCAGCTTGGATCCCGTTAACACTGAAGCTTTCTTT.

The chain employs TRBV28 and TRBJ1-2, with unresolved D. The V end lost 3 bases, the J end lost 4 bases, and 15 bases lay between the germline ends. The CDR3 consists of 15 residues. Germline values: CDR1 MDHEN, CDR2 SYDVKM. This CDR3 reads CASSFGRAGVYGYTF. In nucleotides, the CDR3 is TGTGCCAGCAGTTTCGGGAGGGCTGGTGTCTATGGCTACACCTTC.

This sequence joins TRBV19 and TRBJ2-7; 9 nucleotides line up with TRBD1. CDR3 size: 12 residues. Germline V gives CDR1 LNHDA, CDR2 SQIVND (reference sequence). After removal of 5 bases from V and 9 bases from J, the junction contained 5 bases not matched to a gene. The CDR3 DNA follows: TGTGCCAGTAGTGCGGGACAGGGAGTGCAGTACTTC. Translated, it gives CASSAGQGVQYF.

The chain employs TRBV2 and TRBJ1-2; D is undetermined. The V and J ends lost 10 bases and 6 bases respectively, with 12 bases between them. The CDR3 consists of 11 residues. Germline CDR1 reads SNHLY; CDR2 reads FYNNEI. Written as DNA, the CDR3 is TGTGCCACCCGCCGGGTGGATGGCTACACCTTC. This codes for CATRRVDGYTF.

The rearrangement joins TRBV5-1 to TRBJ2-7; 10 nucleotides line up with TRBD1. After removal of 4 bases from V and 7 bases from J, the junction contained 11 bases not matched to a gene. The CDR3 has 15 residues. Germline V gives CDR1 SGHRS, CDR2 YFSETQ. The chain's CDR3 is CASSVRTGGDSEQYF. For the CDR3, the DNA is TGCGCCAGCAGCGTTCGGACAGGGGGAGACTCGGAGCAGTACTTC.

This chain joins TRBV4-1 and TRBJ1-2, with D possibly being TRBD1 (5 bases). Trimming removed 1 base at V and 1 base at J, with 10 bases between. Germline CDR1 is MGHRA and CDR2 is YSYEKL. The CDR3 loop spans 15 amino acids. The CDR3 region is CASSQGQGLNYGYTF. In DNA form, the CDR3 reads TGCGCCAGCAGCCAAGGTCAGGGCCTTAACTATGGCTACACCTTC.

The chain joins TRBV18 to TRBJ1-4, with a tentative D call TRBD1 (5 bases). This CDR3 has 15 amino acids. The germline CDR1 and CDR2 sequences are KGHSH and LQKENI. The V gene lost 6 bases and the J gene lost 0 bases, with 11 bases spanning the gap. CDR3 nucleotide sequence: TGTGCCAGCTCCCAAACAGGAGCAACTAATGAAAAACTGTTTTTT. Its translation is CASSQTGATNEKLFF.

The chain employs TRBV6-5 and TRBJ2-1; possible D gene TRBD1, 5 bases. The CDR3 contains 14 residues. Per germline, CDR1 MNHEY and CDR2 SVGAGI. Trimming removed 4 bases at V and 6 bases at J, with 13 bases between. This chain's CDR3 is CASSLGQWANEQFF. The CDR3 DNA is TGTGCCAGCAGTTTGGGGCAATGGGCCAATGAGCAGTTCTTC.